These 23 T cell receptor beta chains were all obtained from the same sample, sequenced in a study of lung T cells in sarcoidosis with Löfgren's syndrome. TCRdb fed the reads into MiXCR, producing one record per CDR3 protein. The sample lists 60,000 to 70,000 distinct CDR3 sequences, around 21% occurring once. The specimen sequenced was CD4+ T cells from PBMCs. The receptors were gathered from a human donor with sarcoidosis (Löfgren's syndrome or another form), or a control subject (not recorded which).

This clonotype was observed many times. The chain combines TRBV20-1 with TRBJ2-5; 15 bases align to TRBD2. V shed 5 bases and J 4 bases; nucleotides not matched to a gene: 8. The CDR3 has 16 amino acids. Germline V gene data show CDR1 as DFQATT and CDR2 as SNEGSKA (reference sequence). CDR3 sequence reads: CSAGGGTSGGRETQYF. Written as DNA, the CDR3 is TGCAGTGCTGGAGGGGGGACTAGCGGGGGGCGAGAGACCCAGTACTTC.

This clonotype has only a few counts. This chain links TRBV5-4 with TRBJ2-7; TRBD1 or TRBD2 may be the D gene (5 bases each). The CDR3 has 16 residues. Germline assignment: CDR1 SGHNT and CDR2 YYREEE (reference sequence). Trimming cost V 3 bases and J 0 bases, with 16 bases left between them. CDR3 protein: CASSSSGRGNSYEQYF. The DNA for the CDR3 is TGTGCCAGCAGCTCCAGCGGTAGGGGCAACTCCTACGAGCAGTACTTC.

This clonotype was found many times. The V call is TRBV7-2, the J call TRBJ2-7; 10 bases are shared with TRBD1. Trimming cost V 1 base and J 3 bases; bases outside gene matches: 3. The CDR3 sequence is 15 residues long. The germline V gene encodes CDR1 SGHTA and CDR2 FQGNSA. This CDR3 is CASSLVGTGDYEQYF. CDR3 nucleotide sequence: TGTGCCAGCAGCTTAGTGGGGACAGGGGACTACGAGCAGTACTTC.

This clonotype was recorded a few times. V is TRBV12-3 or TRBV12-4 and J is TRBJ1-6, with 9 bases aligning to TRBD1. V lost 2 bases and J lost 9; bases outside the gene matches: 5. The length of the CDR3 is 15 residues. Here the CDR3 reads CASSLRGQGSSPLHF. The DNA of the CDR3 is TGTGCCAGCAGTTTAAGGGGACAGGGCAGTTCACCCCTCCACTTT.

This clonotype was seen many times. The J gene is TRBJ2-3, the V gene TRBV6-1; a possible D gene is TRBD2 (6 bases). There are 15 residues in the CDR3. The germline CDR1 and CDR2 sequences are MNHNS and SASEGT. V dropped 5 bases and J dropped 1 base, with 13 bases sitting between them. CDR3: CASSNTGAGTDTQYF. In DNA, the CDR3 is TGTGCCAGCAGTAATACGGGAGCGGGCACAGATACGCAGTATTTT.

J is TRBJ1-1 and V is TRBV3-1; D is uncertain. Germline-derived CDR1 and CDR2 are LGHDT and YNNKEL (reference sequence). CDR3 length equals 11 residues. Trimming took off 1 base at V and 6 bases at J, with 3 bases between the two ends. As DNA, the CDR3 is TGTGCCAGCAGCCAAGGGTCTGAAGCTTTCTTT. Translated: CASSQGSEAFF.

This clonotype was observed a few times. The rearrangement links TRBV18 to TRBJ1-5, with D perhaps matching TRBD1 (5 bases). This CDR3 spans 14 amino acids. V lost 3 bases and J lost 7, with 13 bases in between. Germline CDR1 is KGHSH and CDR2 is LQKENI. This CDR3 is CASSPPGHRQPQHF. In DNA, the CDR3 is TGTGCCAGCTCACCCCCGGGCCACAGGCAGCCCCAGCATTTT.

This clonotype has a count of ten or more. V usage is TRBV28 and J usage is TRBJ2-1; TRBD2 agrees at 7 bases. The CDR3 is made up of 15 amino acids. The ends lost 0 bases at V and 8 bases at J; junction bases unmatched: 7. Germline V CDR1 and CDR2: MDHEN, SYDVKM. CDR3 protein: CASSLWSGGRDEQFF. Here the CDR3 DNA reads TGTGCCAGCAGTTTATGGTCGGGAGGTAGGGATGAGCAGTTCTTC.

By share, this clonotype ranks as medium-sized. The rearrangement links TRBV20-1 to TRBJ1-1; TRBD1 might be the D (6 bases). Per germline, CDR1 DFQATT and CDR2 SNEGSKA (reference sequence). Trimming took 0 bases from V and 3 from J, leaving 14 bases between them. The CDR3 extends over 15 amino acids. The CDR3: CSAREGTGSYTEAFF. CDR3 bases: TGCAGTGCTAGAGAGGGCACAGGGTCGTACACTGAAGCTTTCTTT.

Many counts were recorded for this clonotype. The chain carries TRBV7-2 and TRBJ1-2, with TRBD1 matching 8 bases. This CDR3 comprises 14 residues. CDR1 is SGHTA and CDR2 is FQGNSA in the germline V gene. Germline trimming cut 5 bases from V and 3 bases from J; bases unmatched to any gene: 5. CDR3 in DNA: TGTGCCAGCAGCACGACAGGGGTGGACTATGGCTACACCTTC. Its translation is CASSTTGVDYGYTF. The full variable domain, rest sourced from reference TRBV7-2 and TRBJ1-2, is GAGVSQSPSNKVTEKGKDVELRCDPISGHTALYWYRQSLGQGLEFLIYFQGNSAPDKSGLPSDRFSAERTGGSVSTLTIQRTQQEDSAVYLCASSTTGVDYGYTFGSGTRLTVV.

In this sample, this clonotype turned up many times. V gene TRBV6-1 combines with J gene TRBJ2-5; the match to TRBD1 covers 7 bases. The ends lost 5 bases at V and 1 base at J; junction bases unmatched: 7. CDR3 length equals 15 residues. Looked up from germline, CDR1 is MNHNS and CDR2 is SASEGT. The DNA of the CDR3 is TGTGCCAGCAGTCCCATGACAGGGATCCAAGAGACCCAGTACTTC. Protein: CASSPMTGIQETQYF.

About this clonotype itself: This may arise from a read error, as a much more abundant clone is one base away. The gene calls are TRBV12-3 or TRBV12-4 and TRBJ2-3, with a tentative D call TRBD1 (6 bases). The CDR3 consists of 15 residues. CDR3 residues: CAGSPRDTHTDTQYF. In nucleotides, the CDR3 is TGTGCCGGCAGCCCCCGGGACACCCACACAGATACGCAGTATTTT.

V and J are TRBV5-4 and TRBJ2-2; TRBD1 matches 8 bases. V lost 4 bases to trimming and J lost 5 bases; unmatched junction nucleotides: 4. From germline, CDR1 is SGHNT and CDR2 YYREEE (reference sequence). The CDR3 spans 14 residues. This chain's CDR3 is CASSRRQGTGELFF. The CDR3 DNA reads as TGTGCCAGCAGCCGCAGACAGGGGACCGGGGAGCTGTTTTTT.

The table lists this clonotype with a count of one. This chain uses TRBV28 with TRBJ1-6; D is possibly TRBD1 (5 bases). V was cut by 4 bases and J by 11 bases, with 9 bases left in between. In germline, CDR1 is MDHEN, CDR2 SYDVKM. The CDR3 has 12 residues. Here the CDR3 reads CASSYRNPPLHF. The CDR3 DNA follows: TGTGCCAGCAGTTACAGGAATCCACCCCTCCACTTT. Based on the CDR3 plus reference TRBV28 and TRBJ1-6, the full variable domain is DVKVTQSSRYLVKRTGEKVFLECVQDMDHENMFWYRQDPGLGLRLIYFSYDVKMKEKGDIPEGYSVSREKKERFSLILESASTNQTSMYLCASSYRNPPLHFGNGTRLTVT.

Notes on this clonotype: Given a much more abundant clone one base away, this may be a read error. V gene TRBV4-1 combines with J gene TRBJ2-7, with TRBD1 matching over 8 bases. CDR3 size: 14 residues. In germline, CDR1 is MGHRA, CDR2 YSYEKL. The CDR3 loop is CASSLRQGNYERYF. CDR3 nucleotides: TGCGCCAGCAGCCTAAGACAGGGGAACTACGAGCGGTACTTC.

The V call is TRBV5-1, the J call TRBJ1-5; D unclear. Germline loops: CDR1 SGHRS, CDR2 YFSETQ. The CDR3 runs 15 residues. V was trimmed by 2 bases and J by 7 bases, leaving 16 bases between them. Here the CDR3 reads CASSFDEREGQPQHF. CDR3 in DNA: TGCGCCAGCAGCTTCGACGAGAGAGAAGGACAGCCCCAGCATTTT.

About this clonotype itself: This may be a read error: a much more frequent sequence differs by one nucleotide. The rearrangement joins TRBV20-1 to TRBJ2-4, with TRBD2 matching 10 bases. From germline, CDR1 is DFQATT and CDR2 SNEGSKA (reference sequence). The CDR3 has 16 amino acids. This chain's CDR3 is CSAVKRGGLTKNIQHF. As DNA, the CDR3 is TGCAGTGCTGTTAAGCGGGGGGGCCTCACCAAAAACATTCAGCACTTC.

This clonotype has a count of ten or more. The chain uses TRBV15 and TRBJ2-3; D tentatively fits TRBD1 or TRBD2 (5 bases each). Germline loops: CDR1 LNHNV, CDR2 YYDKDF (reference sequence). Trimming stripped 3 bases from V and 2 bases from J, with 12 bases between. This CDR3 spans 15 amino acids. The CDR3 protein is CATSRGESLTDTQYF. The CDR3 DNA sequence: TGTGCCACCAGCAGGGGGGAGAGCCTCACAGATACGCAGTATTTT.

The chain recombines TRBV5-6 with TRBJ1-1; TRBD1 agrees at 8 bases. The germline gives CDR1 SGHDT, CDR2 YYEEEE. V shed 7 bases, J shed 5 bases, and the junction held 10 bases outside the gene matches. The CDR3 totals 14 residues. This chain's CDR3 is CASGQGTLRTEAFF. For the CDR3, the DNA is TGTGCCAGCGGACAGGGAACCTTAAGGACTGAAGCTTTCTTT.

The gene calls are TRBV29-1 and TRBJ1-1, with unresolved D. The CDR3 covers 13 residues. Trimming removed 4 bases at V and 5 bases at J, with 14 bases between. Germline CDR1 and CDR2: SQVTM and ANQGSEA. The CDR3 is CSVAPLLRTEAFF. The CDR3 DNA follows: TGCAGCGTTGCCCCTCTGTTGCGAACTGAAGCTTTCTTT.

Regarding this clonotype: A much larger clone differs from this one at a single base, so this may be a read error. The chain has TRBV2 and TRBJ1-3; a possible D gene is TRBD1 (6 bases). The CDR3 extends over 14 amino acids. In germline, CDR1 is SNHLY, CDR2 FYNNEI. CDR3 region: CDSRKDSSGNTIYF. The CDR3 DNA reads TGTGACAGCAGAAAGGACAGCTCTGGAAACACCATATATTTT. Combining the CDR3 with reference TRBV2 and TRBJ1-3 gives the whole variable domain EPEVTQTPSHQVTQMGQEVILRCVPISNHLYFYWYRQILGQKVEFLVSFYNNEISEKSEIFDDQFSVERPDGSNFTLKIRSTKLEDSAMYFCDSRKDSSGNTIYFGEGSWLTVV.

V usage is TRBV29-1 and J usage is TRBJ2-6; D uncertain. Trimming removed 4 bases from V and 3 bases from J, with 4 bases in between. The CDR3 loop spans 12 amino acids. Germline lookup yields CDR1 SQVTM and CDR2 ANQGSEA. CDR3 nucleotides: TGCAGCGTTGGGGTTGGGGCCAACGTCCTGACTTTC. Translated: CSVGVGANVLTF.

Ten or more counts support this clonotype. This rearrangement joins TRBV3-1 to TRBJ2-1; unclear D gene. The CDR3 length is 14 residues. Germline V lookup: CDR1 LGHDT, CDR2 YNNKEL (reference sequence). V gave up 3 bases and J gave up 6 bases, with 12 bases separating them. The CDR3: CASSQDPGLNEQFF. The DNA for the CDR3 is TGTGCCAGCAGCCAGGACCCGGGCCTCAATGAGCAGTTCTTC.